These 20 T cell receptor beta chains came from one sample sequenced in a study of regulatory T cells in long-lasting Graves disease. Combining iRepertoire HTBI primers with Arm-PCR of CDR3 regions, the authors built TCR beta libraries. TCRdb re-called the multiplex PCR reads with MiXCR, one entry per CDR3 protein. The sample yields a few hundred thousand distinct CDR3 sequences, approximately 16% seen once. Sample time point: newly diagnosed GD, antithyroid drugs for less than 3 months. PBMC RNA was the source of the TCR library. The sample also formed part of further work on T cells in Graves' hyperthyroidism and ophthalmopathy.

Specimen: peripheral blood mononuclear cells (PBMCs), collected at new diagnosis, from a patient treated with antithyroid drugs. These receptors were taken from a middle-aged woman with Graves disease.

Many counts were recorded for this clonotype. The V gene is TRBV2, the J gene TRBJ1-1, with a tentative D call TRBD1 (6 bases). CDR1 and CDR2 from the germline V gene are SNHLY and FYNNEI. The ends were cut back, 2 bases at V and 0 bases at J, with 10 bases in the middle. This CDR3 has 15 residues. CDR3 nucleotides: TGTGCCAGCAGTGAAATAGGACAGATGAACACTGAAGCTTTCTTT. Translating it yields CASSEIGQMNTEAFF.

The chain employs TRBV9 and TRBJ1-3, with TRBD1 matching over 10 bases. CDR1 is SGDLS, CDR2 YYNGEE, per germline. CDR3 length: 16 amino acids. The trim removed 4 bases at V and 2 bases at J, leaving 6 bases unmatched. The CDR3 here is CASSTRQGATGNTIYF. The CDR3 coding sequence is TGTGCCAGCAGCACCCGACAGGGGGCAACTGGAAACACCATATATTTT.

The J gene is TRBJ2-1, the V gene TRBV7-6; TRBD2 matches at 13 bases. The CDR3 consists of 14 residues. V shed 4 bases and J 8 bases; nucleotides not matched to a gene: 2. CDR1 SGHVS and CDR2 FNYEAQ come from the germline V gene. The CDR3 coding sequence is TGTGCCAGCAGCTGGACTAGCGGGAGTGATGAGCAGTTCTTC. Encoded protein: CASSWTSGSDEQFF.

This clonotype occurred many times. The rearrangement uses TRBV19 and TRBJ2-7; TRBD1 agrees at 7 bases. Germline CDR1 and CDR2: LNHDA and SQIVND (reference sequence). The ends lost 9 bases at V and 2 bases at J; junction bases unmatched: 10. This CDR3 is built from 14 residues. CDR3 coding DNA: TGTGCCAGCAGCTCCAGACAGGGACCCTACGAGCAGTACTTC. It is translated as CASSSRQGPYEQYF. The complete variable domain, with remaining parts taken from reference TRBV19 and TRBJ2-7, reads DGGITQSPKYLFRKEGQNVTLSCEQNLNHDAMYWYRQDPGQGLRLIYYSQIVNDFQKGDIAEGYSVSREKKESFPLTVTSAQKNPTAFYLCASSSRQGPYEQYFGPGTRLTVT.

This clonotype has a count of ten or more. The chain combines TRBV2 with TRBJ1-4; D gene unclear. With 6 bases removed from V and 7 bases from J, the gap between germline ends came to 15 bases. Germline V gene lookup returns CDR1 SNHLY and CDR2 FYNNEI. The CDR3 sequence is 14 residues long. The CDR3 DNA reads TGTGCCAGCAGGGCGATGAAGAGGATTGAAAAACTGTTTTTT. Translated: CASRAMKRIEKLFF.

This clonotype appeared a few times. The chain has TRBV5-6 and TRBJ2-1; D is undetermined. The CDR3 is 13 amino acids. V was trimmed by 3 bases and J by 5 bases, leaving 9 bases between them. Germline-derived CDR1 and CDR2 are SGHDT and YYEEEE. The CDR3, as DNA: TGTGCCAGCAGCTGGACGGCCCACAATGAGCAGTTCTTC. It encodes CASSWTAHNEQFF.

This sequence joins TRBV9 and TRBJ2-7, with D possibly matching TRBD1 (6 bases). The length of the CDR3 is 14 residues. The germline gives CDR1 SGDLS, CDR2 YYNGEE. V lost 4 bases to trimming and J lost 2 bases, with 13 bases between them. As DNA, the CDR3 is TGTGCCAGCAGCCCCCGGGACACCCCCTACGAGCAGTACTTC. It specifies CASSPRDTPYEQYF. The variable domain in full, completed from reference TRBV9 and TRBJ2-7, reads DSGVTQTPKHLITATGQRVTLRCSPRSGDLSVYWYQQSLDQGLQFLIQYYNGEERAKGNILERFSAQQFPDLHSELNLSSLELGDSALYFCASSPRDTPYEQYFGPGTRLTVT.

In its sample, this clonotype was seen many times. The rearrangement joins TRBV28 to TRBJ2-5; D gene uncertain. V lost 8 bases to trimming and J lost 2 bases, with 12 bases between them. The CDR3 is made up of 13 amino acids. Germline V CDR1 and CDR2: MDHEN, SYDVKM. CDR3 amino acids: CASAENNQETQYF. The CDR3 coding sequence is TGTGCCAGCGCGGAAAACAATCAAGAGACCCAGTACTTC.

This clonotype was recorded many times. The chain carries TRBV12-3 or TRBV12-4 and TRBJ1-6, with D perhaps matching TRBD1 (5 bases). V was trimmed by 3 bases and J by 0 bases, leaving 12 bases between them. CDR3 length equals 17 residues. As DNA, the CDR3 is TGTGCCAGCAGTTTGGGTTCAGGGCTCTCCTATAATTCACCCCTCCACTTT. Translating it yields CASSLGSGLSYNSPLHF.

The genes are TRBV12-3 or TRBV12-4 and TRBJ2-2; the match to TRBD2 covers 7 bases. The CDR3 has 16 amino acids. The J segment lost 3 bases and the V segment lost 3 bases, leaving 7 bases of the junction unmatched. The CDR3 region is CASSLGGTVDTGELFF. In DNA, the CDR3 is TGTGCCAGCAGTTTGGGAGGGACGGTGGACACCGGGGAGCTGTTTTTT.

This clonotype was observed at least ten times. The J gene is TRBJ2-5, the V gene TRBV28; 7 bases align to TRBD2. The germline V gene has CDR1 MDHEN and CDR2 SYDVKM. J gave up 4 bases and V 5 bases, and 10 bases lay outside the gene matches. This CDR3 is 15 amino acids long. CDR3 in DNA: TGTGCCAGCAGTCCCACAACGGCGGGAGCAGAGACCCAGTACTTC. Protein: CASSPTTAGAETQYF.

This clonotype was recorded many times. V and J are TRBV29-1 and TRBJ2-2, with 10 bases that match TRBD2. CDR3 length: 16 amino acids. V was clipped by 2 bases and J by 3 bases; unmatched bases: 6. CDR1 is SQVTM, CDR2 ANQGSEA, per germline. The CDR3 region has the DNA TGCAGCGTTGAAAGTCTTACTAGCGGGGACACCGGGGAGCTGTTTTTT. Encoded protein: CSVESLTSGDTGELFF.

This clonotype was detected many times. This chain joins TRBV27 and TRBJ1-2; TRBD1 aligns across 7 bases. Per the germline V gene, CDR1 is MNHEY and CDR2 is SMNVEV (reference sequence). V was pared by 1 base and J by 2 bases, with 4 bases of the junction left unmatched. The CDR3 extends over 15 amino acids. The CDR3 nucleotides read TGTGCCAGCAGTTTATTGGCAGGGGGAAACTATGGCTACACCTTC. As protein: CASSLLAGGNYGYTF.

The J gene is TRBJ1-5, the V gene TRBV6-1, with a possible D match to TRBD1 (6 bases). CDR3 length: 16 residues. The germline gives CDR1 MNHNS, CDR2 SASEGT. The V and J ends lost 6 bases and 2 bases respectively, with 17 bases between them. The CDR3: CASSKIQGEGNQPQHF. The CDR3 nucleotides read TGTGCCAGCAGCAAGATACAGGGTGAGGGCAATCAGCCCCAGCATTTT.

This clonotype was counted only a few times. This rearrangement joins TRBV5-1 to TRBJ1-1; D is unclear. The V gene lost 0 bases and the J gene lost 1 base, with 16 bases spanning the gap. The CDR3 covers 17 residues. CDR1 is SGHRS and CDR2 is YFSETQ in the germline V gene. DNA of the CDR3: TGCGCCAGCAGCTTGGGTGGGCTCGGGATCTCGAACACTGAAGCTTTCTTT. It is translated as CASSLGGLGISNTEAFF.

At least ten counts were recorded for this clonotype. The rearrangement uses TRBV11-2 and TRBJ2-1; 7 bases are shared with TRBD2. Germline V gene sequence: CDR1 SGHAT, CDR2 FQNNGV. Unmatched junction bases numbered 10, after V lost 5 bases and J lost 6 bases. CDR3 size: 15 residues. CDR3 loop: CASSPLGTNGNEQFF. The CDR3 DNA is TGTGCCAGCAGCCCGTTGGGGACTAACGGCAATGAGCAGTTCTTC.

This clonotype appeared many times. This chain joins TRBV2 and TRBJ2-2, with 9 bases identical to TRBD1. The CDR3 loop spans 13 amino acids. The ends lost 8 bases at V and 7 bases at J; junction bases unmatched: 5. CDR1 and CDR2 (germline): SNHLY, FYNNEI. CDR3 loop: CASRTGEGGELFF. Here the CDR3 DNA reads TGTGCCAGCCGGACAGGGGAGGGCGGGGAGCTGTTTTTT.

The table lists this clonotype with many counts. The genes are TRBV6-1 and TRBJ1-1, with D possibly matching TRBD1 (6 bases). Germline CDR1 reads MNHNS; CDR2 reads SASEGT. Deletions cut 5 bases from V and 7 bases from J, with 11 bases between. This CDR3 is built from 12 residues. CDR3 sequence reads: CASSPRTDEAFF. DNA of the CDR3: TGTGCCAGCAGTCCTCGGACAGATGAAGCTTTCTTT.

The V and J genes are TRBV12-3 or TRBV12-4 and TRBJ2-5; the match to TRBD2 covers 7 bases. With 6 bases clipped from V and 7 bases from J, the junction kept 8 bases outside the gene matches. The CDR3 is 13 residues long. In DNA, the CDR3 is TGTGCCAGCAGCCCTAGCGGCTGGCGGACCCAGTACTTC. Protein: CASSPSGWRTQYF.

This clonotype has more than one count but fewer than ten. This could be a read error, since a much larger clone is one nucleotide away. This chain links TRBV28 with TRBJ2-1; D might be TRBD1 (6 bases). Near its end, the DNA agrees better with TRBJ2-5, so the J call may be wrong. This CDR3 has 16 amino acids. Germline V gene sequence: CDR1 MDHEN, CDR2 SYDVKM. The CDR3 DNA sequence: TGTGCCAGCACCCCTTGGACAGCGACGGGCCAAGAGACCCAGTACTTC. Amino acids: CASTPWTATGQETQYF.